One and the same sample provided the 2 T cell receptor beta chains below, sequenced in a study of blood T cell repertoires in COVID-19. Assay: immunoSEQ multiplex PCR; the TCRdb copy retains only in-frame clones and omits some. The sample has about 81,000 clones, 91% seen once. Sequenced input: peripheral blood. The origin of the receptors is a woman aged 50 to 60 in a cohort sampled during active COVID-19.

The gene calls are TRBV19 and TRBJ2-1; D may be TRBD2 (5 bases). Germline CDR1 and CDR2: LNHDA and SQIVND (reference sequence). V dropped 2 bases and J dropped 8 bases, with 10 bases sitting between them. This CDR3 is 13 amino acids long. As DNA, the CDR3 is TGTGCCAGTAGTATAACTAGAATTGATGAGCAGTTCTTC. Encoded protein: CASSITRIDEQFF.

The genes are TRBV19 and TRBJ2-3; possible D gene TRBD1, 6 bases. Germline V gene lookup returns CDR1 LNHDA and CDR2 SQIVND (reference sequence). Trimming took 6 bases from V and 1 from J, leaving 17 bases between them. The CDR3 loop spans 16 amino acids. CDR3: CASRRATGSGTDTQYF. As DNA, the CDR3 is TGTGCCAGTAGGCGAGCCACAGGGTCTGGCACAGATACGCAGTATTTT.